This T cell receptor beta chain was profiled in a study of blood T cell repertoires in COVID-19. Study background: In each case, the material was cDNA or gDNA derived from T cells, B-cell-depleted T cells, or PBMCs.

Libraries were prepared by immunoSEQ multiplex PCR; TCRdb keeps only in-frame clonotypes and omits some of them. Altogether 65,000 or so clones are present, roughly 70% being singletons, with the ten largest covering approximately 50%. Germline CDR1 is MNHEY and CDR2 is SMNVEV (reference sequence). V gave up 4 bases and J gave up 6 bases, with 15 bases separating them. The CDR3 extends over 14 amino acids. Participants, about 18 to 89 years old, spanned fewer than 25 US areas. Researchers sorted participants into cohorts using their self-reported clinical history. Up to 2 weeks before entering the study, exposed participants had met a COVID-19 case.

The V and J genes are TRBV27 and TRBJ2-5, with D unresolved. The sample comprised PBMCs or T cells enriched from blood (not recorded which). The sequence came from a woman aged 55-69 years who had been exposed to COVID-19. The CDR3 is CASSSRTGFKTQYF. CDR3 in DNA: TGTGCCAGCAGTTCGCGTACGGGTTTTAAGACCCAGTACTTC.